Detailed here is one T cell receptor beta chain. The V end was cut by 4 bases, the J end by 11 bases, with 14 bases between. The V gene's germline CDR1 is SEHNR and CDR2 FQNEAQ (reference sequence). The length of the CDR3 is 12 residues. TCRdb re-called the RT-PCR reads with MiXCR, one entry per CDR3 protein. The sample gives around 700,000 distinct CDR3 sequences, approximately 14% of which show up once; roughly 3.9% is in the top ten. The chain employs TRBV7-9 and TRBJ1-1; the D is unclear. Specimen: memory CD4+ T cells from blood. This clonotype was sampled from a female donor in good health, serving as a healthy control. The CDR3 spells CASSSTEGRAFF. The CDR3 DNA follows: TGTGCCAGCAGCTCGACCGAAGGTAGGGCTTTCTTT.